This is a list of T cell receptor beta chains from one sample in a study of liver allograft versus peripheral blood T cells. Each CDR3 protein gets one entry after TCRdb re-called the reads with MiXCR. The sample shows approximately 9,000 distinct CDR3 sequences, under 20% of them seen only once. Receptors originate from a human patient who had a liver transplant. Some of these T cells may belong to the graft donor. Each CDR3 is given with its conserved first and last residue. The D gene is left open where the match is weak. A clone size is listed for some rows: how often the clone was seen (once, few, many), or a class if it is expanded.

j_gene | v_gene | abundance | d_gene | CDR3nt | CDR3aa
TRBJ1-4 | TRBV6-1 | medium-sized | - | TGTGCCAGCAGTGAGGGGCCCTTAGAAAAACTGTTTTTT | CASSEGPLEKLFF
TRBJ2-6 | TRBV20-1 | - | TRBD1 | TGCAGTGCCTCCAGGGGGCCGACAGGCTCTGGGGCCAACGTCCTGACTTTC | CSASRGPTGSGANVLTF
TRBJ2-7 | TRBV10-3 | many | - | TGTGCCATCAGTGCCAGACAGGCCTCCTACGAGCAGTACTTC | CAISARQASYEQYF
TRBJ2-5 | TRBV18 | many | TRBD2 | TGTGCCAGCTCACCAGCGGGGGGGCCGGAGACCCAGTACTTC | CASSPAGGPETQYF
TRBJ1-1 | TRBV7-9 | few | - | TGTGCCAGCAGCGATCAGGGGAACACTGAAGCTTTCTTT | CASSDQGNTEAFF
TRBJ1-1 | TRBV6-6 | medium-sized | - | TGTGCCAGCAGTGGGCACACTGAAGCTTTCTTT | CASSGHTEAFF
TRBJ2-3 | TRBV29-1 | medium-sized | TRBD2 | TGCAGCGTGGGGACTAGTGGTATGGATACGCAGTATTTT | CSVGTSGMDTQYF
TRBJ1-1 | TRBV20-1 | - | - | TGCAGTGCTAGAACTATAACTGGGAACACTGAAGCTTTCTTT | CSARTITGNTEAFF
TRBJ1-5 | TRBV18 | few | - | TGTGCCAGCTCACCAGACAGAAATCAGCCCCAGCATTTT | CASSPDRNQPQHF
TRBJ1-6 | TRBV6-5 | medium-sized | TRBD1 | TGTGCCAGCAGTTACTCGACGGGACAGGGTAATTCACCCCTCCACTTT | CASSYSTGQGNSPLHF
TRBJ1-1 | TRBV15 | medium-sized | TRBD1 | TGTGCCACCAGCAGAGGCGGGACAGGGGGCAAGACTGAAGCTTTCTTT | CATSRGGTGGKTEAFF
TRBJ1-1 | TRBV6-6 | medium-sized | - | TGTGCCAGCAGTTACCGACGGGTGAACACTGAAGCTTTCTTT | CASSYRRVNTEAFF
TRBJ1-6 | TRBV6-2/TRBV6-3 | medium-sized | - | TGTGCCAGCAGTTACTGGCAGACGAACTCACCCCTCCACTTT | CASSYWQTNSPLHF
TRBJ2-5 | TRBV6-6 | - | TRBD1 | TGTGCCAGCAGTGAAGCACTGACAGGGGGCAGAGAGACCCAGTACTTC | CASSEALTGGRETQYF
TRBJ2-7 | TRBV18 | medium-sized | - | TGTGCCAGCTCACCTGGAGCGTCTTCAACCGGCGAGCAGTACTTC | CASSPGASSTGEQYF
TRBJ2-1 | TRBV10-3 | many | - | TGTGCCATCAGTGATAGGGGTAGCTCCTACAATGAGCAGTTCTTC | CAISDRGSSYNEQFF
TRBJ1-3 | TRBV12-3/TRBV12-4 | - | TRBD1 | TGTGCCAGCAGTCGGACAGGGGGCTCTAACTCTGGAAACACCATATATTTT | CASSRTGGSNSGNTIYF
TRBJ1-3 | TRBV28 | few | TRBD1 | TGTGCCACCTGGACAGGGGCCGCCGGAAACACCATATATTTT | CATWTGAAGNTIYF
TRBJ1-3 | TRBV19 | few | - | TGTGCCAGTAAGCGGGAAAACACCATATATTTT | CASKRENTIYF
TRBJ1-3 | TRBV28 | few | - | TGTGCCAGCACCCTTGGAGGAAGAGGAAACACCATATATTTT | CASTLGGRGNTIYF